This T cell receptor (beta chain) is drawn from a study of radiotherapy plus CTLA-4 blockade in lung cancer. This clone was found a few times. The antigen is unknown. Libraries were prepared by immunoSEQ multiplex PCR; TCRdb keeps only in-frame clonotypes and omits some of them. The repertoire consists of 50,000 to 65,000 clones, with about three quarters occurring once and the leading ten covering 2% to 3%. Whole-study findings and limits: Interferon-beta, together with early blood T cell clone dynamics, reportedly best predicted response.

Between the trimmed V and J ends, which lost 4 bases and 10 bases, there was a span of 11 bases. Looked up from germline, CDR1 is SGHRS and CDR2 is YFSETQ. The CDR3 runs 11 residues. Sequencing used peripheral blood, obtained from a patient treated with radiotherapy plus ipilimumab. The sequence derives from a human donor with non-small cell lung cancer whose response to radiotherapy plus ipilimumab could not be evaluated. The rearrangement joins TRBV5-1 to TRBJ1-1; D might be TRBD1 (5 bases). The CDR3 is CASSGDLGAFF. CDR3 sequence (DNA): TGCGCCAGCAGCGGGGACTTAGGAGCTTTCTTT. Based on the CDR3 plus reference TRBV5-1 and TRBJ1-1, the full variable domain is KAGVTQTPRYLIKTRGQQVTLSCSPISGHRSVSWYQQTPGQGLQFLFEYFSETQRNKGNFPGRFSGRQFSNSRSEMNVSTLELGDSALYLCASSGDLGAFFGQGTRLTVV.